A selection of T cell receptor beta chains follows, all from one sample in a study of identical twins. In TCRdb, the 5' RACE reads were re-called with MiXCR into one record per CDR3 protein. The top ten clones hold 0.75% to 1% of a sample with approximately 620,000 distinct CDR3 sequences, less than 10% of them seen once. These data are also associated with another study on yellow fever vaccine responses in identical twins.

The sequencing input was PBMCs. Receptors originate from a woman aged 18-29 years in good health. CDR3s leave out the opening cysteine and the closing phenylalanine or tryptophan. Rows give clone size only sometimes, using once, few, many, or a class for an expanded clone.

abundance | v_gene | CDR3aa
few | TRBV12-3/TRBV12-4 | ASSFDAGGEYEQY
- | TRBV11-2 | ASSRVLAGGYNEQF
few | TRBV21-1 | ASNYFQGLAGGTYEQY
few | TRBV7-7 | ASSGGLASTDTQY
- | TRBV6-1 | ASRSRPLPAEGQF
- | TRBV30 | AWSVEDSPLH
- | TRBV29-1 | SVLTGTSVYEQY
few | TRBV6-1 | ASSEAGTRRL
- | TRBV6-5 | ASSYSTAQGRSPLH
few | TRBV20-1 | SARSGLSYEQY
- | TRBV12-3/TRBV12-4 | TCSQHSGTGGTMNQPQH
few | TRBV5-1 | ASLCQGPYEQY
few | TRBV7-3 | ASSLSPVPYGYT
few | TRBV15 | ATSRGLAGASSYEQY
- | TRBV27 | ASSHPGGLAKNIQY
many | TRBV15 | ATSSGHREIANTGELF
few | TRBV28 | ASTGQGGEKLF
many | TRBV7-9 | ASSPPFGGTYNEQF
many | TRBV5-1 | ASSLDRSYNEQF
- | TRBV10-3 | AISESTLTSGGHTTDTQY
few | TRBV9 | ASSGPGGETQY
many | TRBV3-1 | ASSQTGGYEQY
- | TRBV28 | ASRPGGTLDEQY
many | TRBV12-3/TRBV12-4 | ASRARTASTDTQY
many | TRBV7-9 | ASSLDRGGAKNIQY
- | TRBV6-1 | ASGTGRAGELF
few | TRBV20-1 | SARPNALAGATHYNEQF
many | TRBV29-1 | SVNRDTGTDTQY
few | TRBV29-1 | SATGTVTGELF
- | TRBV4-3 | ASSQGSGGSGQPQH
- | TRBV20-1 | SASRPSSSYEQY
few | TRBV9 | ASSAGTSLGEQY
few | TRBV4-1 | ASSQGLAGGQDTQY
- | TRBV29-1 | SGQRGRATEAF
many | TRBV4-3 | ASSQGIAEENIQY
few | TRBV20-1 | SARDTHLSYNEQF
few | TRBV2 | AIPKSRVNEQF
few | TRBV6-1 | ASRRTGVNTEAF
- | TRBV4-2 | ASSQALGGVGETQY
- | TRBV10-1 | ASSERLARGHNEQF
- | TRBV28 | GNSKQY
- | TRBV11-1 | ASSSNRLADPRADTQY
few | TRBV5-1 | ASSLTTRSTDTQY
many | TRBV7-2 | ASSLGLTVGANVLT
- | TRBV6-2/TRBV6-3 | ASSPPWGGFGDTQY